Below, 14 T cell receptor beta chains from the same sample are listed, as sequenced in a study of Tregs in tolerant kidney transplant recipients. The data were produced by immunoSEQ multiplex PCR, yet TCRdb's version contains in-frame clones alone and is incomplete. The sample carries about 120,000 clones, 92% recorded once. The sample comprised CD4+ T cells from blood. The origin of the receptors is a human donor in good health.

Worth noting for this clone: Other nucleotide sequences from this sample produce the same CDR3. The chain combines TRBV6-1 with TRBJ1-2, with D hard to call. The ends were cut back, 5 bases at V and 3 bases at J, with 10 bases in the middle. From germline, CDR1 is MNHNS and CDR2 SASEGT. This CDR3 contains 13 residues. CDR3 sequence (DNA): TGTGCCAGCAGTCCCGACGGAGACTATGGCTACACCTTC. This encodes CASSPDGDYGYTF.

This chain connects TRBV19 to TRBJ2-3; 10 bases are a match to TRBD2. The CDR3 length is 15 residues. The germline gives CDR1 LNHDA, CDR2 SQIVND (reference sequence). V dropped 9 bases and J dropped 3; count of bases not matched to a gene: 9. The CDR3 loop is CASRPLAGATDTQYF. For the CDR3, the DNA is TGTGCCAGCCGGCCCCTAGCGGGAGCGACAGATACGCAGTATTTT.

The CDR3 coding sequence is TGTGCCAGCTCAATTTACACTTACGAGCAGTACTTC. Translated, it gives CASSIYTYEQYF. This rearrangement joins TRBV18 to TRBJ2-7; no reliable D call. The CDR3 contains 12 residues. Looked up from germline, CDR1 is KGHSH and CDR2 is LQKENI. Trimming took off 5 bases at V and 4 bases at J, with 9 bases between the two ends. The variable domain in full, with the rest retrieved from reference TRBV18 and TRBJ2-7, is NAGVMQNPRHLVRRRGQEARLRCSPMKGHSHVYWYRQLPEEGLKFMVYLQKENIIDESGMPKERFSAEFPKEGPSILRIQQVVRGDSAAYFCASSIYTYEQYFGPGTRLTVT.

The genes are TRBV5-1 and TRBJ2-7; 14 positions match TRBD2. This CDR3 contains 15 residues. J was trimmed by 6 bases and V by 4 bases; bases with no gene match: 6. Germline V gives CDR1 SGHRS, CDR2 YFSETQ. The CDR3 here is CASSGGTSGSSEQYF. The CDR3 DNA sequence: TGCGCCAGCAGCGGGGGGACTAGCGGGAGTAGCGAGCAGTACTTC. Full variable domain (missing parts from reference TRBV5-1 and TRBJ2-7): KAGVTQTPRYLIKTRGQQVTLSCSPISGHRSVSWYQQTPGQGLQFLFEYFSETQRNKGNFPGRFSGRQFSNSRSEMNVSTLELGDSALYLCASSGGTSGSSEQYFGPGTRLTVT.

This rearrangement joins TRBV7-2 to TRBJ2-1, with no clear D. The V gene lost 5 bases and the J gene lost 4 bases, with 9 bases spanning the gap. The germline CDR1 and CDR2 sequences are SGHTA and FQGNSA. The CDR3 sequence is 13 residues long. CDR3 coding DNA: TGTGCCAGCAGCGAAGCGAGGTACAATGAGCAGTTCTTC. Translating it yields CASSEARYNEQFF. The full variable domain, its missing parts supplied by reference TRBV7-2 and TRBJ2-1, is GAGVSQSPSNKVTEKGKDVELRCDPISGHTALYWYRQSLGQGLEFLIYFQGNSAPDKSGLPSDRFSAERTGGSVSTLTIQRTQQEDSAVYLCASSEARYNEQFFGPGTRLTVL.

In this sample, this clone turned up once. V usage is TRBV4-2 and J usage is TRBJ2-7; possibly TRBD2 for D (7 bases). Germline V CDR1 and CDR2: LGHNA, YNFKEQ. V lost 0 bases to trimming and J lost 0 bases, with 12 bases between them. This CDR3 contains 16 residues. The CDR3 sequence: CASSQDPGGRSYEQYF. CDR3 DNA sequence: TGTGCCAGCAGCCAAGATCCGGGGGGCCGCTCCTACGAGCAGTACTTC.

V gene TRBV7-9 combines with J gene TRBJ2-1; D not certain. Germline CDR1 SEHNR, CDR2 FQNEAQ (reference sequence). Trimming left V 3 bases short and J 12 bases short, with 12 bases between. The CDR3 runs to 12 residues. This CDR3 reads CASSFNAPGQFF. For the CDR3, the DNA is TGTGCCAGCAGCTTCAACGCTCCGGGGCAGTTCTTC. Together with reference TRBV7-9 and TRBJ2-1, the CDR3 gives the full variable domain: DTGVSQNPRHKITKRGQNVTFRCDPISEHNRLYWYRQTLGQGPEFLTYFQNEAQLEKSRLLSDRFSAERPKGSFSTLEIQRTEQGDSAMYLCASSFNAPGQFFGPGTRLTVL.

The gene calls are TRBV30 and TRBJ2-1; TRBD2 might be the D (6 bases). The germline CDR1 and CDR2 sequences are GTSNPN and SVGIG (reference sequence). This CDR3 has 11 residues. The V end was cut by 8 bases, the J end by 3 bases, with 8 bases between. The CDR3 sequence: CARGLYNEQFF. In DNA form, the CDR3 reads TGTGCCAGGGGACTCTACAATGAGCAGTTCTTC.

The genes are TRBV7-8 and TRBJ2-7; 11 nucleotides line up with TRBD1. Losses at the gene ends were 5 bases for V and 7 bases for J; bases not matched to a gene: 13. Germline CDR1 and CDR2: SGHVS and FQNEAQ. CDR3 length: 16 amino acids. CDR3 nucleotides: TGTGCCAGCAGCGTCCGCACCGGGACAGGGGGTTGGGAGCAGTACTTC. Protein: CASSVRTGTGGWEQYF.

The chain joins TRBV9 to TRBJ2-3; 8 bases agree with TRBD1. Per the germline V gene, CDR1 is SGDLS and CDR2 is YYNGEE. The CDR3 has 15 amino acids. V lost 3 bases, J lost 1 base, and 4 bases stayed unmatched. The CDR3 is CASSDGTGGTDTQYF. Written as DNA, the CDR3 is TGTGCCAGCAGCGATGGGACAGGTGGCACAGATACGCAGTATTTT.

A few counts support this clone. V gene TRBV9 combines with J gene TRBJ1-6; no reliable D call. The V end was cut by 0 bases, the J end by 4 bases, with 8 bases between. The CDR3 is 15 residues long. Germline V gene lookup returns CDR1 SGDLS and CDR2 YYNGEE. The CDR3 DNA reads TGTGCCAGCAGCGTAGGTAGACCTTATAATTCACCCCTCCACTTT. Translating it yields CASSVGRPYNSPLHF.

The V call is TRBV4-1, the J call TRBJ1-3; maybe TRBD1 (5 bases). Trimming removed 4 bases from V and 2 bases from J, with 12 bases in between. Germline V CDR1 and CDR2: MGHRA, YSYEKL. The CDR3 length is 15 residues. The CDR3 loop is CASSRVAGPGNTIYF. CDR3 DNA sequence: TGCGCCAGCAGCCGCGTCGCAGGGCCTGGAAACACCATATATTTT.

The chain uses TRBV9 and TRBJ2-5, with TRBD1 matching over 7 bases. Germline values: CDR1 SGDLS, CDR2 YYNGEE. The CDR3 loop spans 13 amino acids. V lost 3 bases, J lost 2 bases, and 1 base stayed unmatched. The CDR3 spells CASSGDSQETQYF. CDR3 nucleotides: TGTGCCAGCAGCGGGGACAGTCAAGAGACCCAGTACTTC. The entire variable domain, with the rest obtained from reference TRBV9 and TRBJ2-5, is as follows: DSGVTQTPKHLITATGQRVTLRCSPRSGDLSVYWYQQSLDQGLQFLIQYYNGEERAKGNILERFSAQQFPDLHSELNLSSLELGDSALYFCASSGDSQETQYFGPGTRLLVL.

This clone was seen just once. The CDR3 DNA reads as TGTGCCAGCAGCTTGGACCGGGGCGGGGGTGAGCAGTTCTTC. Protein: CASSLDRGGGEQFF. The chain joins TRBV11-2 to TRBJ2-1, with 7 bases aligning to TRBD2. Germline lookup yields CDR1 SGHAT and CDR2 FQNNGV. V was pared by 3 bases and J by 9 bases, with 8 bases of the junction left unmatched. The CDR3 is 14 residues long.